The clone carrying this TCR beta chain occurred a few times. The antigen remains unidentified. TCRdb re-derived calls from the 5' RACE reads in MiXCR, one entry per CDR3 protein. The data contain roughly 200,000 distinct CDR3 sequences, 15% of them seen just once; the ten biggest clones take up around 40%. The V gene's germline CDR1 is MNHEY and CDR2 SMNVEV (reference sequence). CDR3 size: 15 residues. The V segment lost 5 bases and the J segment 1 base; nucleotides outside the gene matches: 6. The sample is drawn from a study of identical twins. Study observations and caveats: Low generation-probability sequences were in excess among twin-shared out-of-frame alpha sequences. Models underestimated how often monozygotic twins shared out-of-frame TCR alpha.

This sample was shared with a second study, whose subject was T cells expressing NK-cell markers. That source adds: Specificity for HCMV among expanded NKG2C+ T cell clones was not established.

This TCR came from a woman between 18 and 30 years old in good health. The chain joins TRBV27 to TRBJ2-7, with 9 bases identical to TRBD2. The sample taken for sequencing was CD8+ T cells sorted from blood. The CDR3 is CASSLTSGQSYEQYF. In DNA, the CDR3 is TGTGCCAGCAGTCTTACTAGCGGGCAGTCCTACGAGCAGTACTTC.